This T cell receptor beta chain was identified during a study of T cell responses to AZD1222 COVID-19 vaccine. Study-level points and caveats: Rises in breadth and depth of Spike-specific TCRs came after two AZD1222 doses. Clonal diversity was possibly underestimated, and the donors were mostly white British, with more females. The reported proportion of spike-specific TCRs targeting unmutated variant regions was nearly half. Dominant CD4 TCR responses targeted spike regions 160-218 and 743-854.

Data came from immunoSEQ multiplex PCR; TCRdb stores just in-frame clones and leaves some out. The data contain tens of thousands of clones, 85% to 90% of them seen just once; the ten biggest clones take up 14%. The J segment lost 8 bases and the V segment lost 5 bases, leaving 9 bases of the junction unmatched. Germline V CDR1 and CDR2: SGHTA, FQGTGA. This CDR3 has 16 residues. This clone appeared once. As yet, its antigen is unknown. The TCR comes from an adult who received the AZD1222 COVID-19 vaccine. This sample comprised peripheral blood, obtained 28 days after the second AZD1222 dose. The chain combines TRBV7-3 with TRBJ2-1; TRBD2 aligns across 13 bases. CDR3: CASSPTSGGAPYEQFF. The DNA of the CDR3 is TGTGCCAGCAGCCCAACTAGCGGGGGGGCTCCCTATGAGCAGTTCTTC.